This passage covers 10 T cell receptor beta chains from one sample sequenced in a study of Ad26.COV2.S vaccination and SARS-CoV-2 variants. Only in-frame clones appear in the TCRdb table, and some are missing; sequencing was by immunoSEQ multiplex PCR. The sample has some 180,000 clones, around nine tenths seen once. The sequences come from peripheral blood, collected after recovery from COVID-19. The receptors derive from a human donor who had recovered from COVID-19.

Points on this clone: Other DNA variants within this sample encode the same CDR3. The rearrangement joins TRBV3-1 (or the pseudogene TRBV3-2) to TRBJ1-5, with a tentative D call TRBD1 (5 bases). Trimming cost V 4 bases and J 2 bases, with 6 bases left between them. This CDR3 has 13 amino acids. From germline, CDR1 is LGHDT and CDR2 YNNKEL (reference sequence). Here the CDR3 DNA reads TGTGCCAGCAGCCCGACAGGCAATCAGCCCCAGCATTTT. Translation: CASSPTGNQPQHF.

This chain connects TRBV19 to TRBJ1-2, with TRBD1 matching over 9 bases. Germline lookup yields CDR1 LNHDA and CDR2 SQIVND (reference sequence). Trimming at V came to 3 bases and at J to 7 bases, leaving 6 bases not matched to a gene. The CDR3 loop spans 14 amino acids. Written as DNA, the CDR3 is TGTGCCAGTAGTATCCCGGGACAGGGTGGTGGCTACACCTTC. Its protein product is CASSIPGQGGGYTF.

This chain uses TRBV18 with TRBJ2-7, with D perhaps TRBD1 or TRBD2 (5 bases each). CDR1 is KGHSH, CDR2 LQKENI, per germline. CDR3 size: 13 residues. The V and J ends lost 4 bases and 3 bases respectively, with 10 bases between them. The CDR3 nucleotides are TGTGCCAGCTCACGTGATGGGGGCTACGAGCAGTACTTC. It is translated as CASSRDGGYEQYF.

This clone has only one observation. The CDR3 is CASSPDVRDIQYF. CDR3 nucleotide sequence: TGTGCCAGCAGCCCCGACGTCCGTGACATTCAGTACTTC. The V gene is TRBV7-3, the J gene TRBJ2-4, with D unclear. The CDR3 is made up of 13 amino acids. With 5 bases removed from V and 8 bases from J, the gap between germline ends came to 13 bases. CDR1 is SGHTA and CDR2 is FQGTGA in the germline V gene.

The J gene is TRBJ2-1, the V gene TRBV27; D perhaps matches TRBD1 (5 bases). Germline V CDR1 and CDR2: MNHEY, SMNVEV (reference sequence). The length of the CDR3 is 13 residues. V was shortened by 0 bases and J by 6 bases, with 6 bases between the two germline ends. This CDR3 reads CASSLSQANEQFF. The CDR3 DNA follows: TGTGCCAGCAGTTTATCACAGGCCAATGAGCAGTTCTTC.

This clone was counted many times. This sequence joins TRBV29-1 and TRBJ1-1; perhaps TRBD1 as D (5 bases). Trimming removed 7 bases from V and 1 base from J, with 10 bases in between. The CDR3 consists of 12 residues. Germline V gives CDR1 SQVTM, CDR2 ANQGSEA. The chain's CDR3 is CSAGQQNTEAFF. As DNA, the CDR3 is TGCAGCGCTGGACAACAGAACACTGAAGCTTTCTTT.

This clone came up once. The genes are TRBV18 and TRBJ2-3; TRBD2 matches 8 bases. Losses at the gene ends were 6 bases for V and 5 bases for J; bases not matched to a gene: 13. The length of the CDR3 is 16 residues. CDR1 KGHSH and CDR2 LQKENI come from the germline V gene. The CDR3 region has the DNA TGTGCCAGCTCCCCCCGGGCGGGGGGTCCGGGAGATACGCAGTATTTT. Translating it yields CASSPRAGGPGDTQYF.

The chain employs TRBV11-2 and TRBJ2-7; unclear D gene. Germline V gene sequence: CDR1 SGHAT, CDR2 FQNNGV. With 1 base removed from V and 4 bases from J, the gap between germline ends came to 5 bases. The CDR3 runs 12 residues. The CDR3 DNA follows: TGTGCCAGCAGCTTAGTCCGATACGAGCAGTACTTC. Translating it yields CASSLVRYEQYF.

V usage is TRBV5-1 and J usage is TRBJ2-3; TRBD2 aligns across 8 bases. V trimming: 6 bases; J trimming: 4 bases; junction bases outside the gene matches: 4. CDR1 is SGHRS and CDR2 is YFSETQ in the germline V gene. The CDR3 contains 13 residues. CDR3 protein: CASKRERADTQYF. DNA for the CDR3: TGCGCCAGCAAGCGGGAGAGGGCAGATACGCAGTATTTT.

V gene TRBV28 combines with J gene TRBJ2-7, with 10 nucleotides matching TRBD1. The germline CDR1 and CDR2 sequences are MDHEN and SYDVKM. The CDR3 consists of 16 residues. J was trimmed by 7 bases and V by 2 bases; bases with no gene match: 11. CDR3 coding DNA: TGTGCCAGCAGTTTAGCACGGGACAGGGGTCAACGGGAGCAGTACTTC. Protein sequence: CASSLARDRGQREQYF.